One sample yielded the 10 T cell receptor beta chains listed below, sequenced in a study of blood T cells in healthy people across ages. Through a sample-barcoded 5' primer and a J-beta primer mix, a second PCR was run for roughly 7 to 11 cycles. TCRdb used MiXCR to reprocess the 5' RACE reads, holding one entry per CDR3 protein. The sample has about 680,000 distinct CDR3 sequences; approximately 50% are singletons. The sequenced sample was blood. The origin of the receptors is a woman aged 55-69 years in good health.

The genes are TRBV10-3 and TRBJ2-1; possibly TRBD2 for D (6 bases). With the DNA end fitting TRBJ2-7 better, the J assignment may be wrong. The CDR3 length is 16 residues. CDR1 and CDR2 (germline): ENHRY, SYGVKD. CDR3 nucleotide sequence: TGTGCCATCAAAGACAGATCCGGGAGCTCCTACAATGAGCAGTACTTC. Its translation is CAIKDRSGSSYNEQYF.

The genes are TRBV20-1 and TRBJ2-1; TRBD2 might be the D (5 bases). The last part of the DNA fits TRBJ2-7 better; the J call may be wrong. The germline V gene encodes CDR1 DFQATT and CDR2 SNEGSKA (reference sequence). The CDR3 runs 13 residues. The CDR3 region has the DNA TGCAGTGCTCCACCTAGCCCTTACAATGAGCAGTACTTC. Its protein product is CSAPPSPYNEQYF.

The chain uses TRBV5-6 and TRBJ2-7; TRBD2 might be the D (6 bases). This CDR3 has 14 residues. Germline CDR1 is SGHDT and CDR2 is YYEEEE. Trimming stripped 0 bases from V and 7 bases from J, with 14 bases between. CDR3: CASSLGGGTREQYF. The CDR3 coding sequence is TGTGCCAGCAGCTTGGGGGGCGGGACGAGGGAGCAGTACTTC.

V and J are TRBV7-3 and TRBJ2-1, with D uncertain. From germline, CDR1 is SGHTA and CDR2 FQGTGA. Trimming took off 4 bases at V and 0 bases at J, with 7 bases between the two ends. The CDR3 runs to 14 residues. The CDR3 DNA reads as TGTGCCAGCAGCTCAGCGAGCTCCTACAATGAGCAGTTCTTC. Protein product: CASSSASSYNEQFF. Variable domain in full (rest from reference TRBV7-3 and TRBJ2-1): GAGVSQTPSNKVTEKGKYVELRCDPISGHTALYWYRQSLGQGPEFLIYFQGTGAADDSGLPNDRFFAVRPEGSVSTLKIQRTERGDSAVYLCASSSASSYNEQFFGPGTRLTVL.

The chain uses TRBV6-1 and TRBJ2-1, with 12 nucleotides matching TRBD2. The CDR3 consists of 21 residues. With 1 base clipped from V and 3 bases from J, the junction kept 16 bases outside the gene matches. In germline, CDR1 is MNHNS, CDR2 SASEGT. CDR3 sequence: CASSEGEGPASGRGYYNEQFF. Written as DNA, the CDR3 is TGTGCCAGCAGTGAAGGAGAGGGTCCCGCTAGCGGGAGGGGTTACTACAATGAGCAGTTCTTC.

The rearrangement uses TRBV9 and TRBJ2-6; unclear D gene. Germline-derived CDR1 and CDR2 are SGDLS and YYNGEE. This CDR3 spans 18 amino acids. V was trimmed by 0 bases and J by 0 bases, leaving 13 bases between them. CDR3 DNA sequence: TGTGCCAGCAGCGTAGGTCTAGAGCTCCACTCTGGGGCCAACGTCCTGACTTTC. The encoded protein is CASSVGLELHSGANVLTF. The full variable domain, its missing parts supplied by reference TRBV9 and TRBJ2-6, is DSGVTQTPKHLITATGQRVTLRCSPRSGDLSVYWYQQSLDQGLQFLIQYYNGEERAKGNILERFSAQQFPDLHSELNLSSLELGDSALYFCASSVGLELHSGANVLTFGAGSRLTVL.

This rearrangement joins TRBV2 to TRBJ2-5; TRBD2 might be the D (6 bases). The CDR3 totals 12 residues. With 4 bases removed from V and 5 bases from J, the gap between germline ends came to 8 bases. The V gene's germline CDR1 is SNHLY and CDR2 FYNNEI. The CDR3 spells CASSAGGETQYF. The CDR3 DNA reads TGTGCCAGCAGTGCCGGAGGGGAGACCCAGTACTTC. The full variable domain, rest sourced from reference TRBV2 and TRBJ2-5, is EPEVTQTPSHQVTQMGQEVILRCVPISNHLYFYWYRQILGQKVEFLVSFYNNEISEKSEIFDDQFSVERPDGSNFTLKIRSTKLEDSAMYFCASSAGGETQYFGPGTRLLVL.

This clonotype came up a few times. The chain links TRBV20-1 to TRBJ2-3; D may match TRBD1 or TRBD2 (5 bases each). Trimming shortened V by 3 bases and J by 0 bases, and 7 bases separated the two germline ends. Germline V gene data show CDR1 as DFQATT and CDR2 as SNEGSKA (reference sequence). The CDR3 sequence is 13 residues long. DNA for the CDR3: TGCAGTGCTAGGGGGGAGAGCACAGATACGCAGTATTTT. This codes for CSARGESTDTQYF.

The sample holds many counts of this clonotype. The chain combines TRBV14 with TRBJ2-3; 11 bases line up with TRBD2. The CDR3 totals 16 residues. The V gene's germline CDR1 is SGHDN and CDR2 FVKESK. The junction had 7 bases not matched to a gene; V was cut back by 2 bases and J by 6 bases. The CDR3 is CASSQFTSGRLDTQYF. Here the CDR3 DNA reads TGTGCCAGCAGCCAATTCACTAGCGGGAGACTGGATACGCAGTATTTT.

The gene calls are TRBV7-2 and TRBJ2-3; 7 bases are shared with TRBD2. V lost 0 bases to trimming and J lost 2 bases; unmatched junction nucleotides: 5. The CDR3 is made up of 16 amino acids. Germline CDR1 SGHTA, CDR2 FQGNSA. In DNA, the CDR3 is TGTGCCAGCAGCTTAGCGCGCCTAGCGGACACAGATACGCAGTATTTT. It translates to CASSLARLADTDTQYF. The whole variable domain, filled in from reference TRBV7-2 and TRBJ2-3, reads GAGVSQSPSNKVTEKGKDVELRCDPISGHTALYWYRQSLGQGLEFLIYFQGNSAPDKSGLPSDRFSAERTGGSVSTLTIQRTQQEDSAVYLCASSLARLADTDTQYFGPGTRLTVL.